The 19 T cell receptor beta chains below were found in one sample sequenced in a study of cytomegalovirus exposure and HLA in healthy donors. The PCR ran on 60 Vbeta and 13 Jbeta primers. Profiled with immunoSEQ multiplex PCR; TCRdb holds only in-frame clones, not every one. The sample has fewer than 200,000 clones, roughly 80% seen once. The sequenced sample was PBMCs. These receptors came from a man aged 25-45 years in good health and CMV-seronegative.

This clone was seen just once. The gene calls are TRBV20-1 and TRBJ2-1; D not resolved. V was pared by 1 base and J by 8 bases, with 6 bases between. Germline V gene lookup returns CDR1 DFQATT and CDR2 SNEGSKA (reference sequence). This CDR3 region has 11 residues. The CDR3 DNA follows: TGCAGTGCTAGAGGCGTAGATGAGCAGTTCTTC. Translated: CSARGVDEQFF.

The chain couples TRBV6-1 to TRBJ1-3; no reliable D call. Trimming took off 7 bases at V and 0 bases at J, with 13 bases between the two ends. In germline, CDR1 is MNHNS, CDR2 SASEGT. The CDR3 length is 15 residues. The CDR3 sequence is CASTVPPFSGNTIYF. The CDR3 DNA is TGTGCCAGCACCGTCCCCCCTTTCTCTGGAAACACCATATATTTT.

The gene calls are TRBV30 and TRBJ2-5, with D maybe TRBD1 (5 bases). V lost 0 bases to trimming and J lost 5 bases, with 10 bases between them. Germline assignment: CDR1 GTSNPN and CDR2 SVGIG (reference sequence). This CDR3 contains 13 residues. The CDR3 bases are TGTGCCTGGAGTGTACATTCAGGGGAGACCCAGTACTTC. Residues: CAWSVHSGETQYF. The entire variable domain, with the rest obtained from reference TRBV30 and TRBJ2-5, is as follows: SQTIHQWPATLVQPVGSPLSLECTVEGTSNPNLYWYRQAAGRGLQLLFYSVGIGQISSEVPQNLSASRPQDRQFILSSKKLLLSDSGFYLCAWSVHSGETQYFGPGTRLLVL.

The gene calls are TRBV9 and TRBJ2-1; D perhaps matches TRBD1 (5 bases). V dropped 0 bases and J dropped 2 bases, with 15 bases sitting between them. The V gene's germline CDR1 is SGDLS and CDR2 YYNGEE. The CDR3 spans 17 residues. The chain's CDR3 is CASSVDLGQGAYNEQFF. CDR3 coding DNA: TGTGCCAGCAGCGTAGACCTGGGGCAAGGGGCCTACAATGAGCAGTTCTTC.

The genes are TRBV6-1 and TRBJ1-2, with 8 bases fitting TRBD1. This CDR3 spans 16 amino acids. Germline CDR1 MNHNS, CDR2 SASEGT. After removal of 1 base from V and 5 bases from J, the junction contained 9 bases not matched to a gene. The CDR3 sequence: CASSEGTGGPLYGYTF. The CDR3 DNA follows: TGTGCCAGCAGTGAAGGCACAGGGGGTCCACTATATGGCTACACCTTC.

The rearrangement uses TRBV28 and TRBJ1-6, with D unresolved. The germline CDR1 and CDR2 sequences are MDHEN and SYDVKM. The V gene lost 5 bases and the J gene lost 10 bases, with 18 bases spanning the gap. There are 15 residues in the CDR3. The DNA for the CDR3 is TGTGCCAGCAGTCCACCCGCAGAGGTCGGGTCACCCCTCCACTTT. Translating it yields CASSPPAEVGSPLHF.

The chain is built from TRBV10-2 and TRBJ1-5; 9 positions agree with TRBD1. This CDR3 region has 14 residues. Germline V gene data show CDR1 as WSHSY and CDR2 as SAAADI. V shed 6 bases, J shed 1 base, and the junction held 1 base outside the gene matches. The CDR3 DNA follows: TGCGCCAGCAGCGGGACAGGGAGCAATCAGCCCCAGCATTTT. Protein product: CASSGTGSNQPQHF.

The J gene is TRBJ2-1, the V gene TRBV13; D not certain. The germline gives CDR1 PRHDT, CDR2 FYEKMQ (reference sequence). Trimming shortened V by 3 bases and J by 2 bases, and 8 bases separated the two germline ends. CDR3 length: 14 residues. The DNA for the CDR3 is TGTGCCAGCAGCTTCCCTCCGGCCTACAATGAGCAGTTCTTC. Its translation: CASSFPPAYNEQFF.

The chain combines TRBV27 with TRBJ1-2; 8 bases fit TRBD1. The CDR3 has 12 residues. J was trimmed by 8 bases and V by 6 bases; bases with no gene match: 5. Germline values: CDR1 MNHEY, CDR2 SMNVEV (reference sequence). Written as DNA, the CDR3 is TGTGCCAGCAGGGGACAGGCTCAGGGCTACACCTTC. Translating it yields CASRGQAQGYTF.

The gene calls are TRBV28 and TRBJ2-7; 7 bases agree with TRBD1. The CDR3 runs 14 residues. The V and J ends lost 4 bases and 0 bases, in that order; junction bases with no gene match: 3. The V gene's germline CDR1 is MDHEN and CDR2 SYDVKM. This CDR3 reads CASSSGQPSYEQYF. The CDR3 nucleotides read TGTGCCAGCAGTTCGGGACAGCCCTCCTACGAGCAGTACTTC.

The chain combines TRBV27 with TRBJ2-5; 11 bases fit TRBD1. The germline V gene encodes CDR1 MNHEY and CDR2 SMNVEV (reference sequence). The CDR3 covers 18 residues. J was trimmed by 11 bases and V by 4 bases; bases with no gene match: 21. The chain's CDR3 is CASSWRRTGGEFRSEQYF. The DNA for the CDR3 is TGTGCCAGCAGTTGGAGGAGGACAGGGGGCGAATTTAGATCTGAGCAGTACTTC.

This clone was seen more than once but under ten times. V usage is TRBV5-6 and J usage is TRBJ1-1, with D tentatively TRBD1 (6 bases). The CDR3 has 15 amino acids. The germline V gene encodes CDR1 SGHDT and CDR2 YYEEEE. V lost 0 bases to trimming and J lost 1 base, with 10 bases between them. The CDR3 loop is CASSLASRGNTEAFF. The CDR3 DNA reads TGTGCCAGCAGCTTGGCAAGCAGGGGGAACACTGAAGCTTTCTTT.

CDR3 DNA: TGTGCCAGCAGTCGGCGGACACGGAACACCGGGGAGCTGTTTTTT. Translated, it gives CASSRRTRNTGELFF. This sequence joins TRBV6-5 and TRBJ2-2, with D possibly TRBD1 on 5 matching bases. Germline CDR1 MNHEY, CDR2 SVGAGI. The CDR3 runs 15 residues. Between the trimmed V and J ends, which lost 5 bases and 1 base, there was a span of 11 bases.

This chain links TRBV5-1 with TRBJ2-3; the match to TRBD1 covers 7 bases. V shed 4 bases, J shed 2 bases, and the junction held 13 bases outside the gene matches. There are 17 residues in the CDR3. CDR1 and CDR2 (germline): SGHRS, YFSETQ. The CDR3 reads CASSRSGTEDSTDTQYF. For the CDR3, the DNA is TGCGCCAGCAGCCGATCCGGGACAGAGGATTCCACAGATACGCAGTATTTT.

This clone was seen only a few times. The V gene is TRBV5-1, the J gene TRBJ2-1; D remains ambiguous. V lost 0 bases, J lost 8 bases, and 9 bases lay in between. CDR1 SGHRS and CDR2 YFSETQ come from the germline V gene. The CDR3 loop spans 13 amino acids. This chain's CDR3 is CASSLVVQDEQFF. The CDR3 DNA is TGCGCCAGCAGCTTGGTGGTCCAGGATGAGCAGTTCTTC.

This clone was recorded only once. CDR3 sequence reads: CASSQAGMGKLFF. The DNA for the CDR3 is TGCGCCAGCAGCCAAGCGGGTATGGGAAAACTGTTTTTT. The chain is built from TRBV4-3 and TRBJ1-4; D call uncertain. There are 13 residues in the CDR3. The ends were cut back, 1 base at V and 10 bases at J, with 10 bases in the middle. The germline gives CDR1 LGHNA, CDR2 YSLEER.

The count of this clone is one. The rearrangement joins TRBV7-2 to TRBJ2-3; TRBD2 matches 9 bases. CDR1 and CDR2 (germline): SGHTA, FQGNSA. This CDR3 contains 16 residues. V lost 1 base and J lost 12; bases outside the gene matches: 14. The CDR3 DNA reads TGTGCCAGCAGCTTAGGGGGGCGGGGGGGAGGGTATGCCCAGTATTTT. This encodes CASSLGGRGGGYAQYF.

The chain couples TRBV30 to TRBJ2-7, with D maybe TRBD1 (6 bases). Germline values: CDR1 GTSNPN, CDR2 SVGIG (reference sequence). CDR3 length: 11 residues. The CDR3 is CAQGQIYEQYF. The CDR3 coding sequence is TGTGCTCAGGGGCAGATCTACGAGCAGTACTTC. Combining the CDR3 with reference TRBV30 and TRBJ2-7 gives the whole variable domain SQTIHQWPATLVQPVGSPLSLECTVEGTSNPNLYWYRQAAGRGLQLLFYSVGIGQISSEVPQNLSASRPQDRQFILSSKKLLLSDSGFYLCAQGQIYEQYFGPGTRLTVT.

The V and J genes are TRBV11-2 and TRBJ1-5; the D gene is possibly TRBD1 (6 bases). The CDR3 loop spans 15 amino acids. Between the trimmed V and J ends, which lost 7 bases and 4 bases, there was a span of 17 bases. Per the germline V gene, CDR1 is SGHAT and CDR2 is FQNNGV. The CDR3 coding sequence is TGTGCCAGCAACTCCCCCCGGGACAAAAATCAGCCCCAGCATTTT. Amino acids: CASNSPRDKNQPQHF.